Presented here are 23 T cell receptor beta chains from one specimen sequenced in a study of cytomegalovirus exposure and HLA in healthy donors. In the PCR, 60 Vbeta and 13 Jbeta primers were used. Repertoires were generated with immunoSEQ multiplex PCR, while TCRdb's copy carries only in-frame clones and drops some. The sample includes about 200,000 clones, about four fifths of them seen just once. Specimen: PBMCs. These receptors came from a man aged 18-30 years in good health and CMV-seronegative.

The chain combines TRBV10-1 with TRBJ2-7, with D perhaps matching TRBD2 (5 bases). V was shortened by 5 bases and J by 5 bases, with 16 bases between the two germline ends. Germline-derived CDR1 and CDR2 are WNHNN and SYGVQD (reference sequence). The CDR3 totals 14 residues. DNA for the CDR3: TGCGCCAGCAGTCTCGCGACTATGGACCACGAGCAGTACTTC. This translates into CASSLATMDHEQYF.

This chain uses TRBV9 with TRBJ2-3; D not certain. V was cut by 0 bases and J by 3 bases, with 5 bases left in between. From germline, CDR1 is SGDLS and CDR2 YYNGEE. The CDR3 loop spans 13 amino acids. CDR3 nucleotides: TGTGCCAGCAGCGTAGAACAGACAGATACGCAGTATTTT. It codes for CASSVEQTDTQYF.

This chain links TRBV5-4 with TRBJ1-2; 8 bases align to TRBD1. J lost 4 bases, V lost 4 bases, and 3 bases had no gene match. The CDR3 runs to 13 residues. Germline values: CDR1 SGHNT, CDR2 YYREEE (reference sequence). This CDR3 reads CASSGQGPYGYTF. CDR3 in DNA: TGTGCCAGCAGCGGACAGGGACCCTATGGCTACACCTTC.

The CDR3 loop is CASSQDESPANEKLFF. The CDR3 DNA reads TGCGCCAGCAGCCAAGATGAGTCTCCCGCTAATGAAAAACTGTTTTTT. The chain carries TRBV4-3 and TRBJ1-4; D unclear. This CDR3 comprises 16 residues. V lost 0 bases and J 3 bases, leaving 11 bases between the germline ends. Germline values: CDR1 LGHNA, CDR2 YSLEER.

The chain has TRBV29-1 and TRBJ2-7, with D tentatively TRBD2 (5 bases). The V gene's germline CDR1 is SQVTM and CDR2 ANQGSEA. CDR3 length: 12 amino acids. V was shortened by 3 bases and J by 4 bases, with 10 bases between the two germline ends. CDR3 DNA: TGCAGCGTTGATGACCCGGGGTACGAGCAGTACTTC. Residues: CSVDDPGYEQYF.

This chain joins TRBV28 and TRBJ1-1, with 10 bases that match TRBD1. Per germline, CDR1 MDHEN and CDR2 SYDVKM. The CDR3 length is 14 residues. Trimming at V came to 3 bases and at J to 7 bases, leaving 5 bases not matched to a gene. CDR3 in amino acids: CASSLQGQGIEAFF. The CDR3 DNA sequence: TGTGCCAGCAGTTTGCAGGGACAGGGGATTGAAGCTTTCTTT.

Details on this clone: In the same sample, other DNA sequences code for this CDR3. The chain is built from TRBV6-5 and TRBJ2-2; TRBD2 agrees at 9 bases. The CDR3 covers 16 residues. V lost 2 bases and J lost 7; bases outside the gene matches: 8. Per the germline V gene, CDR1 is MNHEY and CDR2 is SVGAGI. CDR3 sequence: CASSYRAGGPGGELFF. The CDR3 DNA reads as TGTGCCAGCAGTTACCGGGCGGGGGGGCCCGGCGGGGAGCTGTTTTTT.

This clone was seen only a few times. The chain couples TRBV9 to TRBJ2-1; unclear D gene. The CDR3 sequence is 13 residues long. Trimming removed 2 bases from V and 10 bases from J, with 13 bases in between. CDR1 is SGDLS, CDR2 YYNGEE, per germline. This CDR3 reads CASSVGFDLEQFF. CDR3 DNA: TGTGCCAGCAGCGTGGGCTTTGATTTAGAGCAGTTCTTC.

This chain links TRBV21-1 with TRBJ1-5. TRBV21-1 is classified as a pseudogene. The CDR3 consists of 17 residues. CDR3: CASSKGSGNPYNQPQHF. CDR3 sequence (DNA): TGTGCCAGCAGCAAAGGGTCCGGGAACCCTTACAATCAGCCCCAGCATTTT.

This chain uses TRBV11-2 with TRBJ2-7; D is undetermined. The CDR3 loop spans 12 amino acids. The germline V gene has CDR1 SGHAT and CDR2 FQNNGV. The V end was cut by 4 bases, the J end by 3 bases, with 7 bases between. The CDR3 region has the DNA TGTGCCAGCAGCTCCATTAGCTACGAGCAGTACTTC. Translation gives CASSSISYEQYF. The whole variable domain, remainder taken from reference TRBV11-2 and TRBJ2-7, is EAGVAQSPRYKIIEKRQSVAFWCNPISGHATLYWYQQILGQGPKLLIQFQNNGVVDDSQLPKDRFSAERLKGVDSTLKIQPAKLEDSAVYLCASSSISYEQYFGPGTRLTVT.

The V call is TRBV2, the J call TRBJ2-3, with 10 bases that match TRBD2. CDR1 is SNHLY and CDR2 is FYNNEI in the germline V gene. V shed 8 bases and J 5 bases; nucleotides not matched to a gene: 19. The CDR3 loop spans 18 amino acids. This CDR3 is CASPERGYSGGAIDTQYF. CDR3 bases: TGTGCCAGCCCGGAACGGGGATACAGCGGGGGGGCGATAGATACGCAGTATTTT.

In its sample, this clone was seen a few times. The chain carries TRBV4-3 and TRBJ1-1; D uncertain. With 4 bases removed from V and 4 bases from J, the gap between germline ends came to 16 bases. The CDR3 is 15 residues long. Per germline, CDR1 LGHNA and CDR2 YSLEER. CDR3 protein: CASSLRPFRGTEAFF. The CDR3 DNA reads TGCGCCAGCAGCCTCCGTCCGTTTCGCGGCACTGAAGCTTTCTTT.

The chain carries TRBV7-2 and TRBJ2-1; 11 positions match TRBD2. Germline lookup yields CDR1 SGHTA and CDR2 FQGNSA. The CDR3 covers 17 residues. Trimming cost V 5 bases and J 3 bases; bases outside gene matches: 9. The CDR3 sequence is CASSQRPGTSGYNEQFF. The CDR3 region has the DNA TGTGCCAGCAGCCAAAGGCCCGGGACTAGCGGCTACAATGAGCAGTTCTTC.

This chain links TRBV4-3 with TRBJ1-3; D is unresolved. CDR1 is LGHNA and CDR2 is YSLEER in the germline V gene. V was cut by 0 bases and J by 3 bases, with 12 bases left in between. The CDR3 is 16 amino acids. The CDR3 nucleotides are TGCGCCAGCAGCCAAGATTCTCCAGGATATGGAAACACCATATATTTT. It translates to CASSQDSPGYGNTIYF.

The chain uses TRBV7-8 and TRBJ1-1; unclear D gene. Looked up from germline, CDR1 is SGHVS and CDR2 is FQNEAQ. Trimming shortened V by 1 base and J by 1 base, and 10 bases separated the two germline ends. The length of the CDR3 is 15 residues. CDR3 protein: CASSLDRQTNTEAFF. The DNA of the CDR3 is TGTGCCAGCAGCTTAGATCGACAAACGAACACTGAAGCTTTCTTT.

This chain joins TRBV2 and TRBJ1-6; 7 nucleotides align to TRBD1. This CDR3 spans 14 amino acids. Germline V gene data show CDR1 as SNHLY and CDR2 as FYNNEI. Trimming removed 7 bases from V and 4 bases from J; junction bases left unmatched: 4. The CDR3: CASMRTGYNSPLHF. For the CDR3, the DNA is TGTGCCAGCATGAGGACAGGTTATAATTCACCCCTCCACTTT.

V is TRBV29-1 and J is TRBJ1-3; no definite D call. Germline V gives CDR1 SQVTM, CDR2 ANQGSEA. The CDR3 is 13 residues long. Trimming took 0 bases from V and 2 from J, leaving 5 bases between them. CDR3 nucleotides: TGCAGCGTTGAAGAACAGCCTGGAAACACCATATATTTT. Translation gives CSVEEQPGNTIYF.

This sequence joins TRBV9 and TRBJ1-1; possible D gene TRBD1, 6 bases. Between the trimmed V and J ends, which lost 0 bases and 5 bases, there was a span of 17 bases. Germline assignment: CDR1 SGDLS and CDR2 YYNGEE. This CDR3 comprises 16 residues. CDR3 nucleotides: TGTGCCAGCAGCGTAGGCCCCACAGGGTCGGGGACTGAAGCTTTCTTT. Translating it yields CASSVGPTGSGTEAFF.

The CDR3 reads CATSREREVPPYEQYF. The CDR3 DNA reads as TGTGCCACCAGCAGAGAGAGGGAAGTCCCCCCCTACGAGCAGTACTTC. The chain carries TRBV15 and TRBJ2-5; maybe TRBD2 (5 bases). The end of the DNA fits TRBJ2-7 better, so the J call may be wrong. CDR3 length equals 16 residues. CDR1 and CDR2 (germline): LNHNV, YYDKDF (reference sequence).

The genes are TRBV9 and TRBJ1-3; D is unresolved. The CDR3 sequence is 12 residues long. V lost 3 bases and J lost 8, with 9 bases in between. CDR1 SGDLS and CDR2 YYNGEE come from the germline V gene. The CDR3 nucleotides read TGTGCCAGCAGCGAGCCGATGGACACCATATATTTT. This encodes CASSEPMDTIYF.

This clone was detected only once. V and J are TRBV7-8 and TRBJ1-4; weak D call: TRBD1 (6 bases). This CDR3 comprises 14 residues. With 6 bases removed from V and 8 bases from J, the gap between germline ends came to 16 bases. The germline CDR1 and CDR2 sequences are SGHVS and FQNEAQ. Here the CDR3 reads CASSPGVLREKLFF. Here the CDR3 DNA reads TGTGCCAGCAGTCCAGGGGTACTTCGGGAAAAACTGTTTTTT. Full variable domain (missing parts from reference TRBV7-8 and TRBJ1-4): GAGVSQSPRYKVAKRGQDVALRCDPISGHVSLFWYQQALGQGPEFLTYFQNEAQLDKSGLPSDRFFAERPEGSVSTLKIQRTQQEDSAVYLCASSPGVLREKLFFGSGTQLSVL.

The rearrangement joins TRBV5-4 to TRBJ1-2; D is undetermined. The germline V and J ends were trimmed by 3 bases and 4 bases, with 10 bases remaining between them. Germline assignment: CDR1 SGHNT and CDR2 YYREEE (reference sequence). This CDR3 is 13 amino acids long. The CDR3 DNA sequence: TGTGCCAGCAGCTACGGGGAGGTCTATGGCTACACCTTC. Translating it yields CASSYGEVYGYTF.

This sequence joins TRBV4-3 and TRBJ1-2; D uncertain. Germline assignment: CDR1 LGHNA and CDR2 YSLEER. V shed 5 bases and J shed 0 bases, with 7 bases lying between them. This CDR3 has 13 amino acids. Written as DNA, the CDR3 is TGCGCCAGCAGCACCGGGTCTAACTATGGCTACACCTTC. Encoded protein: CASSTGSNYGYTF.